Below are 8 T cell receptor beta chains sequenced from a single sample in a study of response to subunit inactivated influenza vaccine. TCRdb re-analysed the RT-PCR reads in MiXCR, keeping a single row per CDR3 protein. The data contain fewer than 700,000 distinct CDR3 sequences, around 13% of them seen just once; the ten biggest clones take up around 13%. The sample here was PBMCs from blood, taken 45 days after vaccination. These receptors came from a man aged 50-60 years who received an inactivated influenza vaccine.

This clonotype was found a few times. The chain joins TRBV18 to TRBJ2-3; no reliable D call. This CDR3 contains 16 residues. The V gene lost 3 bases and the J gene lost 8 bases, with 21 bases spanning the gap. The germline V gene has CDR1 KGHSH and CDR2 LQKENI. The CDR3 sequence: CASSPGPQDRLLTQYF. The CDR3 DNA is TGTGCCAGCTCACCTGGTCCCCAGGACCGCTTGCTTACGCAGTATTTT.

The chain recombines TRBV11-2 with TRBJ2-7; 12 bases agree with TRBD2. Trimming cost V 4 bases and J 2 bases; bases outside gene matches: 3. Germline V gene sequence: CDR1 SGHAT, CDR2 FQNNGV. The CDR3 extends over 15 amino acids. CDR3 protein: CASSYSSGGAYEQYF. The CDR3 DNA is TGTGCCAGCAGCTATTCTAGCGGGGGGGCCTACGAGCAGTACTTC. The complete variable domain, with remaining parts taken from reference TRBV11-2 and TRBJ2-7, reads EAGVAQSPRYKIIEKRQSVAFWCNPISGHATLYWYQQILGQGPKLLIQFQNNGVVDDSQLPKDRFSAERLKGVDSTLKIQPAKLEDSAVYLCASSYSSGGAYEQYFGPGTRLTVT.

This clonotype was seen only a few times. V gene TRBV4-1 combines with J gene TRBJ2-7, with a tentative D call TRBD1 (6 bases). This CDR3 has 14 residues. CDR1 is MGHRA and CDR2 is YSYEKL in the germline V gene. Trimming stripped 3 bases from V and 3 bases from J, with 12 bases between. CDR3 bases: TGCGCCAGCAGCCATCTCGGACAGTTCTACGAGCAGTACTTC. Its protein is CASSHLGQFYEQYF.

This clonotype was detected many times. V usage is TRBV10-3 and J usage is TRBJ2-7, with a weak D call TRBD1 (5 bases). The V end was cut by 8 bases, the J end by 1 base, with 15 bases between. The CDR3 extends over 14 amino acids. Germline V gene sequence: CDR1 ENHRY, CDR2 SYGVKD. This chain's CDR3 is CAISDTRQSYEQYF. In DNA, the CDR3 is TGTGCCATCTCGGACACCCGACAGTCCTACGAGCAGTACTTC.

The V call is TRBV12-3 or TRBV12-4, the J call TRBJ2-7; D is undetermined. This CDR3 has 13 residues. The V gene lost 3 bases and the J gene lost 2 bases, with 8 bases spanning the gap. CDR3 DNA: TGTGCCAGCAGTTTGACGCCAGCCTACGAGCAGTACTTC. As protein: CASSLTPAYEQYF.

This clonotype was counted between two and nine times. This rearrangement joins TRBV10-1 to TRBJ1-1; TRBD1 matches at 9 bases. Germline V gene lookup returns CDR1 WNHNN and CDR2 SYGVQD (reference sequence). The CDR3 is made up of 15 amino acids. The V and J ends lost 1 base and 5 bases, in that order; junction bases with no gene match: 5. The CDR3 loop is CASSEYRGLGTEAFF. The CDR3 DNA sequence: TGCGCCAGCAGTGAGTACAGGGGGCTTGGGACTGAAGCTTTCTTT.

Of note for this clonotype: One junction end disagrees with the germline gene, perhaps due to a read error. The chain is built from TRBV7-8 and TRBJ2-6; no reliable D call. Germline lookup yields CDR1 SGHVS and CDR2 FQNEAQ. This CDR3 spans 12 amino acids. CDR3 loop: CASSSRANVLTF. Here the CDR3 DNA reads TGTGCCAGCAGCTCTCGGGCCAACGTCCTGACTTTC. Based on the CDR3 plus reference TRBV7-8 and TRBJ2-6, the full variable domain is GAGVSQSPRYKVAKRGQDVALRCDPISGHVSLFWYQQALGQGPEFLTYFQNEAQLDKSGLPSDRFFAERPEGSVSTLKIQRTQQEDSAVYLCASSSRANVLTFGAGSRLTVL.

The sample holds a few counts of this clonotype. The chain carries TRBV11-2 and TRBJ2-3; TRBD2 matches 9 bases. V shed 2 bases, J shed 5 bases, and the junction held 8 bases outside the gene matches. CDR1 and CDR2 from the germline V gene are SGHAT and FQNNGV. This CDR3 is built from 16 residues. In DNA, the CDR3 is TGTGCCAGCAGCTTAACCCGCGGGGGGGCGGGAGATACGCAGTATTTT. Translating it yields CASSLTRGGAGDTQYF.